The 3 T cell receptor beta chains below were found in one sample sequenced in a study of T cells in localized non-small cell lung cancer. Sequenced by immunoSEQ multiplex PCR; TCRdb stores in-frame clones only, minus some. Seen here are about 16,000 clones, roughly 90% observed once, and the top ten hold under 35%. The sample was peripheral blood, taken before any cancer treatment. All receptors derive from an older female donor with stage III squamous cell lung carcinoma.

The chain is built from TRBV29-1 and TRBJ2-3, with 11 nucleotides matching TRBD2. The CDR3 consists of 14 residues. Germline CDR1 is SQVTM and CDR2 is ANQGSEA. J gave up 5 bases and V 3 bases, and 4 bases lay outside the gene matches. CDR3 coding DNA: TGCAGCGTTGACAAACTAGCGGGAGTAGATACGCAGTATTTT. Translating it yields CSVDKLAGVDTQYF.

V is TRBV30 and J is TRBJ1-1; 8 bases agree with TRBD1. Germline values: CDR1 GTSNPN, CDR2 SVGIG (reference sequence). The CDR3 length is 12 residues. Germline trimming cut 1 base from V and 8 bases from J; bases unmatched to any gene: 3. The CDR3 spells CAWSARQGEAFF. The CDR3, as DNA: TGTGCCTGGAGTGCAAGACAGGGGGAAGCTTTCTTT.

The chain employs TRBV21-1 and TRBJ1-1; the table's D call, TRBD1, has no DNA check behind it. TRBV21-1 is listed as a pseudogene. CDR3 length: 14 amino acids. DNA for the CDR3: TGTGCCACCTGGTCGGGACAGAGAAACACTGAAGCTTTCTTT. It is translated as CATWSGQRNTEAFF.